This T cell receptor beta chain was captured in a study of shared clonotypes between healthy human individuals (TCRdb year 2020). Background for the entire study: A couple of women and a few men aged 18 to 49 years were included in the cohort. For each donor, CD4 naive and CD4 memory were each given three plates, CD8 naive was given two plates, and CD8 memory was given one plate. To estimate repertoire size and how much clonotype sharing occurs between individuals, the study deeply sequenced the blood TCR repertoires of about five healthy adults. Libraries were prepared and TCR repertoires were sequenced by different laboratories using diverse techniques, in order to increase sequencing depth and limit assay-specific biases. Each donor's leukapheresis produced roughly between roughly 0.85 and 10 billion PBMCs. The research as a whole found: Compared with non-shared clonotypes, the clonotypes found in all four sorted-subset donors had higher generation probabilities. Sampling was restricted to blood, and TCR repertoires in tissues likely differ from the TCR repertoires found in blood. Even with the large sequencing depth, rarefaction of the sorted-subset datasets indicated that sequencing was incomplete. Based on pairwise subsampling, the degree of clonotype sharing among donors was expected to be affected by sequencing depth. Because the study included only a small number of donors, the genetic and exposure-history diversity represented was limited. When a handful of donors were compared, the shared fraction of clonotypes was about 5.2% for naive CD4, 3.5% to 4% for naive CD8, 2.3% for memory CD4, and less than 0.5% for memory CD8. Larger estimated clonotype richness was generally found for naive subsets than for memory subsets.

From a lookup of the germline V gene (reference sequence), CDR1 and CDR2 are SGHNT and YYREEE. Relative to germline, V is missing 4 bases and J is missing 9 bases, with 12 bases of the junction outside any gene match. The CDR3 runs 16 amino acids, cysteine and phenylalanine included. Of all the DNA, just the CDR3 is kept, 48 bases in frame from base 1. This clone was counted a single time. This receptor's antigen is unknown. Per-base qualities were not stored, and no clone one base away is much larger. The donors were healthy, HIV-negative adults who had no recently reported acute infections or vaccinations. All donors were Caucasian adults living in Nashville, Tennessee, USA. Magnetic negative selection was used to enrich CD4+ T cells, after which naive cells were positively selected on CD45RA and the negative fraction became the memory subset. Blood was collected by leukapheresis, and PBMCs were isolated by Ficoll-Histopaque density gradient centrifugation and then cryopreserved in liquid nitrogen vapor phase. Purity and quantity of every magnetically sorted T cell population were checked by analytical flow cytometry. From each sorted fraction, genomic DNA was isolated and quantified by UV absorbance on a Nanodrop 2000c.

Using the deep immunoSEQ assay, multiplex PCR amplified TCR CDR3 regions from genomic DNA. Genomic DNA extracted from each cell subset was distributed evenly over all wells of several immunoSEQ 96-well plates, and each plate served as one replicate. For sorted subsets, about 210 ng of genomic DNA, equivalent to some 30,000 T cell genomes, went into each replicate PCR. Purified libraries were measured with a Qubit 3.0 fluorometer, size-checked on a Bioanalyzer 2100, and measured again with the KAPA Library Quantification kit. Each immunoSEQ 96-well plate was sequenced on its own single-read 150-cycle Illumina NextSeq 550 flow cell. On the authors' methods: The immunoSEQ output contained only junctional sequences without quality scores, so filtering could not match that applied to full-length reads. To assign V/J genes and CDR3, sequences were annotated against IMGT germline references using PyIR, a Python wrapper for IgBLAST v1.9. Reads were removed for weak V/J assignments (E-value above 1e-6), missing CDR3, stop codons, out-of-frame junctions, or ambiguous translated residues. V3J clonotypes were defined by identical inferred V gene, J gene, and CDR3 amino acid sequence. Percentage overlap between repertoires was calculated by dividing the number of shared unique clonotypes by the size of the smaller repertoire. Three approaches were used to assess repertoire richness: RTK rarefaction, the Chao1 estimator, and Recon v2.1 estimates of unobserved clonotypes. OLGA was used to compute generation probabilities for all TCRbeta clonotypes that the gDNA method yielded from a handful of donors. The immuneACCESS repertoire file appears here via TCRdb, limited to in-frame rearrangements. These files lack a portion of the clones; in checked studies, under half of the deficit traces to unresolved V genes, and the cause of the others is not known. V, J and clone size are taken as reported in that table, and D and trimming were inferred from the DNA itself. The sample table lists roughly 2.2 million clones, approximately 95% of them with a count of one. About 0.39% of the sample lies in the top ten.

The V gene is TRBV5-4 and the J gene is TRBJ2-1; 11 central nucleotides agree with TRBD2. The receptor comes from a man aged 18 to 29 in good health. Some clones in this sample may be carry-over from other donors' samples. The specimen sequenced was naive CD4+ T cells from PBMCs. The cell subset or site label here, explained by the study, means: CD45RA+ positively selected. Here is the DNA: TGTGCCAGCAGCGCGAACGGACTAGCGGGCATCGTTGAGCAGTTCTTC. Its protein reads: CASSANGLAGIVEQFF.